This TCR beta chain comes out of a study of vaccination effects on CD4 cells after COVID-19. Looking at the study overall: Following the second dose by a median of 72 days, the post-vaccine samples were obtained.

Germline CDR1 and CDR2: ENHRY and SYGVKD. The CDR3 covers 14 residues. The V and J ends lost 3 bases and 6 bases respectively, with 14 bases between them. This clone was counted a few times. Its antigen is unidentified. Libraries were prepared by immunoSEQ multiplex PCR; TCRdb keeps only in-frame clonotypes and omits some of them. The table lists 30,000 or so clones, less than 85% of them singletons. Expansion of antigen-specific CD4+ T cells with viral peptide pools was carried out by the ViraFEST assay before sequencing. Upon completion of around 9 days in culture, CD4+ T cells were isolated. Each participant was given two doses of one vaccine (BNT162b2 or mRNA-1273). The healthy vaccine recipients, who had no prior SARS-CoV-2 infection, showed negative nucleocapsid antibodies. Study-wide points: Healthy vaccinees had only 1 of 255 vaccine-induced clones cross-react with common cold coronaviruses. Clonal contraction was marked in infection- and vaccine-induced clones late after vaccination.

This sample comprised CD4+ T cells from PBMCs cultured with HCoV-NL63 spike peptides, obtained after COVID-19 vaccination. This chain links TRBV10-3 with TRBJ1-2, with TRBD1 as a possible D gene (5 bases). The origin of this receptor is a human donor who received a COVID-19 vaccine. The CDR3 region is CAISDDSGTDGYTF. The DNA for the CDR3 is TGTGCCATCAGTGACGACTCCGGGACGGATGGCTACACCTTC.